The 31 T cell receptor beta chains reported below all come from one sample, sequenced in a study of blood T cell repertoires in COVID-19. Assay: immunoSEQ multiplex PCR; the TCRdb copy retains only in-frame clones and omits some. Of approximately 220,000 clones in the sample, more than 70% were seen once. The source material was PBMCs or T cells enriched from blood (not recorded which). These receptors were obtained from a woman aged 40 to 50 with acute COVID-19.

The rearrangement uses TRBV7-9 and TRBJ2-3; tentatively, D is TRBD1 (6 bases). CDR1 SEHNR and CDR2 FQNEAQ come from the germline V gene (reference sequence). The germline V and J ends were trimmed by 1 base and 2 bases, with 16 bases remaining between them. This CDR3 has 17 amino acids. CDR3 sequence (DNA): TGTGCCAGCAGCTTAGATACCTACAGGGACCACACAGATACGCAGTATTTT. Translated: CASSLDTYRDHTDTQYF.

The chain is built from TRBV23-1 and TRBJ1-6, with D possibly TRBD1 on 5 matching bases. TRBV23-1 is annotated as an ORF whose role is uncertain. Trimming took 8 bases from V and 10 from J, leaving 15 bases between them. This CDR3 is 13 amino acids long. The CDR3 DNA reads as TGCGCCAGCTGTATAGGGGAGGGGTCACCCCTCCACTTT. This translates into CASCIGEGSPLHF.

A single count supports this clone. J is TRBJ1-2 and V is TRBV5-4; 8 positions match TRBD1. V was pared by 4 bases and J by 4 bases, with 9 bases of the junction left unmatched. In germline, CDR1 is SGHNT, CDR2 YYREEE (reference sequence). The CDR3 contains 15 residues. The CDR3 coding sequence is TGTGCCAGCAGCCCCTCGGGGGACAGGTTCTATGGCTACACCTTC. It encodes CASSPSGDRFYGYTF.

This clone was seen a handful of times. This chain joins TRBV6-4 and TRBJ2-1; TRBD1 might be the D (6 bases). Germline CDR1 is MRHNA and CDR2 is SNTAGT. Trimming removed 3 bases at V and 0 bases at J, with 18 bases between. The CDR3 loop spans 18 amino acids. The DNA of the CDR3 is TGTGCCAGCAGTGAGGCCACCGGACAGCGGAGCTCCTACAATGAGCAGTTCTTC. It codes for CASSEATGQRSSYNEQFF.

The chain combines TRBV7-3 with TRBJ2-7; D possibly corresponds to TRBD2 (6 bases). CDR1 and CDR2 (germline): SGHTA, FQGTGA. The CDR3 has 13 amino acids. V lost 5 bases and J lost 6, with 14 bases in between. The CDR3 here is CASSAGRMGEQYF. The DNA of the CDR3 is TGTGCCAGCAGCGCAGGGAGGATGGGCGAGCAGTACTTC.

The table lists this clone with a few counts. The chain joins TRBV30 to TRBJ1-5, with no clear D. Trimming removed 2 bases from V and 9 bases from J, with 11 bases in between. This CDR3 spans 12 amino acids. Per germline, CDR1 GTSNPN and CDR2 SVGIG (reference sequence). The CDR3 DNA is TGTGCCTGGAGTTCCTACTCGCTGCCCCAGCATTTT. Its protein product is CAWSSYSLPQHF.

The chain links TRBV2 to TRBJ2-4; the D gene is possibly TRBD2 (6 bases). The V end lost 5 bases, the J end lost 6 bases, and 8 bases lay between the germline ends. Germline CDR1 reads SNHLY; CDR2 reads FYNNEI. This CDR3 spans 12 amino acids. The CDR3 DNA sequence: TGTGCCAGCAGTTCCGGGGGAAACATTCAGTACTTC. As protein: CASSSGGNIQYF.

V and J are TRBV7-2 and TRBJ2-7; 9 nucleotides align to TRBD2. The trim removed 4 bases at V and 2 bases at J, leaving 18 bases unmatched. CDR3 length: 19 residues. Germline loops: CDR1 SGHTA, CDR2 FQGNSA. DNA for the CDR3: TGTGCCAGCAGCTCCCCCGTGGGGCTAGCGGGATTAACTACCTACGAGCAGTACTTC. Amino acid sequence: CASSSPVGLAGLTTYEQYF.

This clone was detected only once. CDR3 nucleotide sequence: TGTGCCAGCTCACCACAAACAGGCTTTCAAGAGACCCAGTACTTC. Its translation: CASSPQTGFQETQYF. The rearrangement links TRBV18 to TRBJ2-5; weak D call: TRBD1 (5 bases). V lost 1 base and J 2 bases, leaving 11 bases between the germline ends. The CDR3 spans 15 residues. Germline V gene data show CDR1 as KGHSH and CDR2 as LQKENI.

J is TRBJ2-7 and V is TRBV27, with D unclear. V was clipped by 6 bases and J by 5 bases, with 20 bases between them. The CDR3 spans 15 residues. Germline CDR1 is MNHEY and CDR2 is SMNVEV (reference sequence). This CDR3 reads CASRTQMTAFNEQYF. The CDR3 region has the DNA TGTGCCAGCAGAACCCAGATGACTGCGTTTAACGAGCAGTACTTC.

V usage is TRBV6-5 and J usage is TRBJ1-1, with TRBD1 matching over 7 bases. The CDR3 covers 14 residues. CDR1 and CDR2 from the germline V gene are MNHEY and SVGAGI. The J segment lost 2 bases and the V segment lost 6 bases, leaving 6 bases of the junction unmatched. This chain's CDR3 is CASRAGTANTEAFF. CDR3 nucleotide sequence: TGTGCCAGCAGAGCCGGGACAGCTAACACTGAAGCTTTCTTT.

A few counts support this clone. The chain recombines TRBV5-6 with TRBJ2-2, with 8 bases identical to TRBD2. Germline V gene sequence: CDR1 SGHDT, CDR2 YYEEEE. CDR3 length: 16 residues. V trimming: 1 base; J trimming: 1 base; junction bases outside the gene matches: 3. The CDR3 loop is CASSLRLAGNTGELFF. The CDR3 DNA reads TGTGCCAGCAGCTTGAGGCTAGCGGGGAACACCGGGGAGCTGTTTTTT. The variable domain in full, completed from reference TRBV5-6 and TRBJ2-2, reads DAGVTQSPTHLIKTRGQQVTLRCSPKSGHDTVSWYQQALGQGPQFIFQYYEEEERQRGNFPDRFSGHQFPNYSSELNVNALLLGDSALYLCASSLRLAGNTGELFFGEGSRLTVL.

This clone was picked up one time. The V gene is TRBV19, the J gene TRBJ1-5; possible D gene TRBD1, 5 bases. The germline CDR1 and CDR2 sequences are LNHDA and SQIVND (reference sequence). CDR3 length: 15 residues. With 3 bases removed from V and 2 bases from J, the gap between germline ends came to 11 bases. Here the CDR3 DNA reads TGTGCCAGTAGTATGGGGGGGAGCGGCAATCAGCCCCAGCATTTT. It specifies CASSMGGSGNQPQHF.

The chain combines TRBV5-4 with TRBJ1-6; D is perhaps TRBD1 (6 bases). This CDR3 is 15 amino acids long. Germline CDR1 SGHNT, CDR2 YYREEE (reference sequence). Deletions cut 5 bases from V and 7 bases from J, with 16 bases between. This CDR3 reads CASSSARGENSPLHF. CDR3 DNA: TGTGCCAGCAGTTCTGCCAGGGGTGAGAATTCACCCCTCCACTTT.

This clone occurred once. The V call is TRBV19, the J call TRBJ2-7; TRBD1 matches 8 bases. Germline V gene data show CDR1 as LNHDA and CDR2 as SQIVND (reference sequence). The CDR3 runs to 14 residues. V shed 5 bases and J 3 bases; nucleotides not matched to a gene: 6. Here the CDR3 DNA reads TGTGCCAGTAGTCCGCTAACAGGGGGCTACGAGCAGTACTTC. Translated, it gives CASSPLTGGYEQYF.

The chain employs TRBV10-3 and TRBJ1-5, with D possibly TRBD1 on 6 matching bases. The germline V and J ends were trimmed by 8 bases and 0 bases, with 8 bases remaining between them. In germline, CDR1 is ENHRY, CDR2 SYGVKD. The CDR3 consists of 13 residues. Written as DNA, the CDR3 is TGTGCCATCGGCAGGGGTAGCAATCAGCCCCAGCATTTT. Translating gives CAIGRGSNQPQHF.

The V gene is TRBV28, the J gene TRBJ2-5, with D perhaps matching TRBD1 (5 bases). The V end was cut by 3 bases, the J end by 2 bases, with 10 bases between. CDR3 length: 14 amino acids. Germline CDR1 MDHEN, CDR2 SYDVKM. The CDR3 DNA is TGTGCCAGCAGTTTTTGGGCAGGGCAAGAGACCCAGTACTTC. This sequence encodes CASSFWAGQETQYF.

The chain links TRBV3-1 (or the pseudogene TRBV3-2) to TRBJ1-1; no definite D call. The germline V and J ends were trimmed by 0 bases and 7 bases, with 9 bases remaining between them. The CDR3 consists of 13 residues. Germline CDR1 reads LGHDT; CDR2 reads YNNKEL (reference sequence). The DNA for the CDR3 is TGTGCCAGCAGCCAAGATCGAGCGGATGAAGCTTTCTTT. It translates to CASSQDRADEAFF.

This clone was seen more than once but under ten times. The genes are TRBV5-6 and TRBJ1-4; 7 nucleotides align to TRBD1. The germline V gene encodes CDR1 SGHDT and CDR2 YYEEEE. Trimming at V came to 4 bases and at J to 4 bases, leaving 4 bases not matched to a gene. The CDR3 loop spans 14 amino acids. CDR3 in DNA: TGTGCCAGCAGCCTACAGGGGATTAATGAAAAACTGTTTTTT. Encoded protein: CASSLQGINEKLFF. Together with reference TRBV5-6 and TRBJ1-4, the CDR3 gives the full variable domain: DAGVTQSPTHLIKTRGQQVTLRCSPKSGHDTVSWYQQALGQGPQFIFQYYEEEERQRGNFPDRFSGHQFPNYSSELNVNALLLGDSALYLCASSLQGINEKLFFGSGTQLSVL.

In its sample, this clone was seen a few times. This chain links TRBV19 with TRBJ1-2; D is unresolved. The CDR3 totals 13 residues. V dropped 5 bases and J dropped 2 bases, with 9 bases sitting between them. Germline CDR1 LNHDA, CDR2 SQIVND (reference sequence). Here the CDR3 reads CASSLQSNYGYTF. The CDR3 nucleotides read TGTGCCAGTAGTCTACAGAGCAACTATGGCTACACCTTC.

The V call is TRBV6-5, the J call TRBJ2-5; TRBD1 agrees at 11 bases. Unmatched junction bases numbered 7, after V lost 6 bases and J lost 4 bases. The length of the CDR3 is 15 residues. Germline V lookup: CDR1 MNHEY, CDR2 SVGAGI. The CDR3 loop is CASSPDRGRVETQYF. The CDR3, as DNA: TGTGCCAGCAGCCCGGACAGGGGGCGAGTAGAGACCCAGTACTTC.

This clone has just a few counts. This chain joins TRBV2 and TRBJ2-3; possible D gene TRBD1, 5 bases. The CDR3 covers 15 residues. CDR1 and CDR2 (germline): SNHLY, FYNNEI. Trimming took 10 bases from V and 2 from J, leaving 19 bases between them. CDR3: CATSAERGFTDTQYF. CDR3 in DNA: TGTGCCACCTCGGCTGAAAGGGGTTTCACAGATACGCAGTATTTT.

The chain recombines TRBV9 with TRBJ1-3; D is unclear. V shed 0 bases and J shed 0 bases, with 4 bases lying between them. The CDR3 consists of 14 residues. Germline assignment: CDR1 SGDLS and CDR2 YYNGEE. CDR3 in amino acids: CASSVASSGNTIYF. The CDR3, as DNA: TGTGCCAGCAGCGTAGCGAGCTCTGGAAACACCATATATTTT.

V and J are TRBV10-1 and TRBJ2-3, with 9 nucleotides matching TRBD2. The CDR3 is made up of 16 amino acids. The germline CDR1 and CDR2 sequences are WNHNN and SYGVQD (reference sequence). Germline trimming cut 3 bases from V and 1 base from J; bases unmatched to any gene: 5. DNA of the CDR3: TGCGCCAGCAGTGATCCTAGCGGGGACGGCACAGATACGCAGTATTTT. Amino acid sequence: CASSDPSGDGTDTQYF.

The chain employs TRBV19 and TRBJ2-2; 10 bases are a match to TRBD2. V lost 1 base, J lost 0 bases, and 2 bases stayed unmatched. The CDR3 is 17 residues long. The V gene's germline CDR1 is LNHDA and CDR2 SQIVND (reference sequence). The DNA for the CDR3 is TGTGCCAGTAGTATAGGTAGCGGGGGGCCGAACACCGGGGAGCTGTTTTTT. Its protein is CASSIGSGGPNTGELFF.

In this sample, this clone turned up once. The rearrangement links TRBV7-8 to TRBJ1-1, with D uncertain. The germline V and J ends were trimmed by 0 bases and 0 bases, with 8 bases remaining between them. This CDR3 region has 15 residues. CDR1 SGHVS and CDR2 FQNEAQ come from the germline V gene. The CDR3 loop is CASSLARFMNTEAFF. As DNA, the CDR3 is TGTGCCAGCAGCTTAGCGCGATTCATGAACACTGAAGCTTTCTTT.

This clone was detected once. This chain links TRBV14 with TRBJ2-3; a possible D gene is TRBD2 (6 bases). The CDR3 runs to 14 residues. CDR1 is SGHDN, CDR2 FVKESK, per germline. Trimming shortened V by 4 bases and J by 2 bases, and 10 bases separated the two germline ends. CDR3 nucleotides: TGTGCCAGCAGCCGGGGACTCCCCACAGATACGCAGTATTTT. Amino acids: CASSRGLPTDTQYF.

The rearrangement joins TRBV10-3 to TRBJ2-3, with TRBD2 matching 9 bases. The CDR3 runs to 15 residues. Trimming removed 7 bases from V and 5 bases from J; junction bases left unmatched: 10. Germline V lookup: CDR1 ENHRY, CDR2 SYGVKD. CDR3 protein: CAIKKRGDRLDTQYF. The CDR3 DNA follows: TGTGCCATCAAGAAGCGGGGGGACAGATTAGATACGCAGTATTTT.

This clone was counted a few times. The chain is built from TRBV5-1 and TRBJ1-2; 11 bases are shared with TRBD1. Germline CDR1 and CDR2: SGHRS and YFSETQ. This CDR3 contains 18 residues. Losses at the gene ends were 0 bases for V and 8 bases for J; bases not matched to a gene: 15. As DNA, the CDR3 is TGCGCCAGCAGCTTGGGCCTCGGACAGGGGGCCGCAGCGGGCGGCTACACCTTC. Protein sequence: CASSLGLGQGAAAGGYTF.

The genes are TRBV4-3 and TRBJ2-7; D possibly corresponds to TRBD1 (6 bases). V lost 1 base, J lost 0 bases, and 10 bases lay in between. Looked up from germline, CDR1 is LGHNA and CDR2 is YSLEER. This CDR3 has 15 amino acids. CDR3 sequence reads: CASSQVTGSSYEQYF. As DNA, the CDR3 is TGCGCCAGCAGCCAAGTCACAGGGAGCTCCTACGAGCAGTACTTC.

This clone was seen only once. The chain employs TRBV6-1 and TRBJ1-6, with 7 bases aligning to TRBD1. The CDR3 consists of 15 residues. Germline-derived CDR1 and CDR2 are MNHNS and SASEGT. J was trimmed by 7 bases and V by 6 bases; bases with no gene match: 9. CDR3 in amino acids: CASRDPRDRNSPLHF. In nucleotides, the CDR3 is TGTGCCAGCAGAGATCCCCGGGACAGAAATTCACCCCTCCACTTT.